These T cell receptor beta chains were read from a single sample in a study of blood T cells in healthy people across ages. Each CDR3 protein is one row after TCRdb ran MiXCR on the 5' RACE reads. The sample includes around 2 million distinct CDR3 sequences, about two fifths seen only once; the top ten take approximately 22%. The sample taken for sequencing was blood. The receptor set was obtained from a human donor in good health. The CDR3 runs from the conserved cysteine through the conserved F or W. D genes are given only for firm matches. Clone size appears in some rows only: once, few, many, or a class for an expanded clone.

J gene | V gene | D gene | clone size | CDR3 DNA | CDR3 protein
TRBJ2-1 | TRBV6-2/TRBV6-3 | TRBD2 | NA | TGTGCCAGCTTCGGACTAGCGGGGGATGATGAGCAGTTCTTC | CASFGLAGDDEQFF
TRBJ2-1 | TRBV4-3 | TRBD2 | once | TGCGCCAGCAGCTTTGATGGCGGGGGTTACAATGAGCAGTTCTTC | CASSFDGGGYNEQFF
TRBJ1-2 | TRBV20-1 | NA | NA | TGCAGTGCGAGCCATCAGAATAGCTATGGCTACACCTTC | CSASHQNSYGYTF
TRBJ1-4 | TRBV6-5 | NA | few | TGTGCCAGCAGTTCTCCGCTCAAAGGGGAAAAACTGTTTTTT | CASSSPLKGEKLFF
TRBJ2-7 | TRBV20-1 | TRBD2 | NA | TGCAGTGCTTTGCGGGGGGGCTACTCCTACGAGCAGTACTTC | CSALRGGYSYEQYF
TRBJ2-7 | TRBV20-1 | NA | few | TGCAGTGTTATATCCTCCTACGAGCAGTACTTC | CSVISSYEQYF
TRBJ2-7 | TRBV25-1 | NA | NA | TGTGCCAGCACACTCACGGGTCGCGAGCAGTACTTC | CASTLTGREQYF
TRBJ1-5 | TRBV10-3 | NA | NA | TGTGCCATCAGTGAGTCGGACGGCGATCAGCCCCAGCATTTT | CAISESDGDQPQHF
TRBJ2-5 | TRBV20-1 | TRBD2 | NA | TGCAGTGCTACGGGAGCGGGGACCCAAGAGACCCAGTACTTC | CSATGAGTQETQYF
TRBJ2-4 | TRBV3-1 | TRBD2 | few | TGTGCCAGCAGCCAATGGGAGGGCCTAGCCAAAAACATTCAGTACTTC | CASSQWEGLAKNIQYF
TRBJ2-7 | TRBV7-2 | TRBD2 | few | TGTGCCAGCAGCGCTGGACTAGTCGGCCACGAGCAGTACTTC | CASSAGLVGHEQYF
TRBJ2-1 | TRBV12-3/TRBV12-4 | TRBD1 | few | TGTGCCAGCAGTTTAGCGCGGGGAGCAGGGGGCAAAGAGCAGTTCTTC | CASSLARGAGGKEQFF
TRBJ2-1 | TRBV12-5 | TRBD2 | few | TGTGCTAGTGGTTTCAGTACCGGGACTAGCGTCTTTGATGAGCAGTTCTTC | CASGFSTGTSVFDEQFF
TRBJ2-7 | TRBV11-1 | NA | few | TGTGCCAGCAACTTAGATTATGGGGGCTTGACGAGCGAGCAGTACTTC | CASNLDYGGLTSEQYF
TRBJ1-5 | TRBV10-3 | NA | few | TGTGCCATCAGCGATCGTTATAGCAATCAGCCCCAGCATTTT | CAISDRYSNQPQHF
TRBJ1-2 | TRBV6-1 | NA | NA | NA | CASTFLQQYEQYFGPGGGGYTF
TRBJ2-3 | TRBV10-3 | NA | few | TGTGCCATCTCGGCGGATAGCACAGATACGCAGTATTTT | CAISADSTDTQYF
TRBJ1-2 | TRBV6-5 | NA | NA | TGTGCCAGCAGTACGGGGGGCTACACCTTC | CASSTGGYTF
TRBJ1-1 | TRBV20-1 | TRBD1 | few | TGCAGTGCTAGTCGAGGGGGCGGAACTGAAGCTTTCTTT | CSASRGGGTEAFF
TRBJ1-2 | TRBV7-2 | NA | few | TGTGCCAGCAGGCCTGCGGGGGGAGATTATGGCTACACCTTC | CASRPAGGDYGYTF
TRBJ1-2 | TRBV7-2 | TRBD1 | NA | TGTGCCAGCAGCTTCACAGGGGGCCCAGCCTCTGGCTACACCTTC | CASSFTGGPASGYTF
TRBJ1-5 | TRBV28 | NA | NA | TGTGCCAGCAGTTTAAGTTTGGGCAGGGACATAGATCAGCCCCAGCATTTT | CASSLSLGRDIDQPQHF
TRBJ1-2 | TRBV20-1 | NA | NA | TGCAGTGCTAGATACGGCTATGGCTACACCTTC | CSARYGYGYTF
TRBJ2-1 | TRBV24-1 | NA | NA | TGTGCCACCAGTGATTTTCGGGGGAGCACCTACAATGAGCAGTTCTTC | CATSDFRGSTYNEQFF
TRBJ2-1 | TRBV5-1 | NA | NA | TGCGCCAGCAGCACATACGGGGGCAGGGACCTCTTATCCTACAATGAGCAGTTCTTC | CASSTYGGRDLLSYNEQFF
TRBJ2-1 | TRBV5-5 | NA | NA | TGTGCCAGCAGCTTGGGGGGGAGACAGGAGCAGTTCTTC | CASSLGGRQEQFF
TRBJ2-5 | TRBV4-1 | NA | NA | TGCGCCAGCAGCCAAGATTCATTTGGGGAGACCCAGTACTTC | CASSQDSFGETQYF
TRBJ2-1 | TRBV5-1 | TRBD2 | few | TGCGCCAGCAGCTTATTTTCTAGCGGGGAGTACAATGAGCAGTTCTTC | CASSLFSSGEYNEQFF
TRBJ2-1 | TRBV9 | TRBD1 | few | TGTGCCAGCAGCGTGTCGGGCGGTGTCTTTGACGGACAGGGTGGTTCTACAAGGGACAATGAGCAGTTCTTC | CASSVSGGVFDGQGGSTRDNEQFF
TRBJ2-3 | TRBV5-4 | TRBD2 | NA | TGTGCCAGCAGCTTGCCAGCGGGGGGGGCAGGAGGAACAGATACGCAGTATTTT | CASSLPAGGAGGTDTQYF
TRBJ2-7 | TRBV7-2 | NA | many | TGTGCCAGCAGCGCCAGCTCCTACGAGCAGTACTTC | CASSASSYEQYF
TRBJ1-2 | TRBV18 | NA | few | TGTGCCAGCTCACCGACGGTAACCTCTAACTATGGCTACACCTTC | CASSPTVTSNYGYTF
TRBJ2-3 | TRBV20-1 | NA | NA | TGCAGTGCTAGAGATTTGACTCACACAGATACGCAGTATTTT | CSARDLTHTDTQYF
TRBJ2-7 | TRBV5-1 | NA | few | TGCGCCAGCAGAGAGACAGCCACCTACGAGCAGTACTTC | CASRETATYEQYF
TRBJ2-6 | TRBV29-1 | TRBD1 | many | TGCAGCGTAGTACAGGGGTCTGGGGCCAACGTCCTGACTTTC | CSVVQGSGANVLTF
TRBJ2-6 | TRBV27 | NA | NA | TGTGCCAGCAGTTTATATTCAGGGGCCCTCTCTGGGGCCAACGTCCTGACTTTC | CASSLYSGALSGANVLTF
TRBJ1-2 | TRBV20-1 | NA | NA | TGCAGTGCCCCAAAACAGGGTCCCTATGGCTACACCTTC | CSAPKQGPYGYTF
TRBJ2-3 | TRBV6-6 | NA | few | TGTGCCAGCAGGGAGGGGGGGGCCACAGATACGCAGTATTTT | CASREGGATDTQYF
TRBJ1-1 | TRBV9 | NA | few | TGTGCCAGCACCAAAGAGGGGGGCGTTTACACTGAAGCTTTCTTT | CASTKEGGVYTEAFF
TRBJ2-3 | TRBV5-1 | NA | few | TGCGCCAGCAGCTTGGTATTGGCTAGCGACCTTCCCACAGATACGCAGTATTTT | CASSLVLASDLPTDTQYF
TRBJ2-7 | TRBV9 | NA | few | TGTGCCAGCAGCGTAGGTAGGGGGGCCTACGAGCAGTACTTC | CASSVGRGAYEQYF
TRBJ1-6 | TRBV7-2 | NA | NA | TGTGCCAGCAGTTTTACCACGGGGGGAGGGAATAATTCACCCCTCCACTTT | CASSFTTGGGNNSPLHF
TRBJ1-4 | TRBV28 | TRBD1 | NA | TGTGCCAGCAGTCCAATCGGGACAGGGGATGGGGAAAAACTGTTTTTT | CASSPIGTGDGEKLFF
TRBJ1-6 | TRBV6-2/TRBV6-3 | NA | once | TGTGCCAGCAGTTATTACTCACCCCTCCACTTT | CASSYYSPLHF
TRBJ2-7 | TRBV18 | TRBD2 | few | TGTGCCAGCTCACCAGCAGGGAGGGACTACGAGCAGTACTTC | CASSPAGRDYEQYF
TRBJ2-3 | TRBV20-1 | TRBD2 | NA | TGCAGTGCTAGTGGCGCCCAAGGGGCTAGCGGGGGGGGGACCACAGATACGCAGTATTTT | CSASGAQGASGGGTTDTQYF
TRBJ1-1 | TRBV9 | NA | once | TGTGCCAGCAGCGTAGGGAGGCGACGTCTTGATGGAGCTGTAGCTTTCTTT | CASSVGRRRLDGAVAFF
TRBJ2-2 | TRBV5-1 | NA | NA | TGCGCCAGCAGCCCCGAGTTGACTGTCCCCGGGGAGCTGTTTTTT | CASSPELTVPGELFF
TRBJ2-1 | TRBV14 | TRBD2 | once | TGTGCCAGCAGCCAAGATAGATTTCGGCTAGCGGGACCACGCTTCTACAATGAGCAGTTCTTC | CASSQDRFRLAGPRFYNEQFF
TRBJ2-1 | TRBV6-5 | TRBD2 | few | TGTGCCAGCAGTTACTCGGATCCGAGCGGGGGCCGATACAATGAGCAGTTCTTC | CASSYSDPSGGRYNEQFF
TRBJ2-5 | TRBV27 | NA | few | TGTGCCAGCAGTTTCGGGGGGCACGAGACCCAGTACTTC | CASSFGGHETQYF
TRBJ2-5 | TRBV6-2/TRBV6-3 | NA | few | TGTGCCAGCAGTTACCTGACAGTGTACCAAGAGACCCAGTACTTC | CASSYLTVYQETQYF
TRBJ2-1 | TRBV7-2 | TRBD1 | NA | TGTGCCAGCAGCTTCAACACAGGGGGCTATGAGCAGTTCTTC | CASSFNTGGYEQFF
TRBJ2-3 | TRBV11-2 | NA | once | TGTGCCAGCAGCTTTTTCGGGAGCACAGATACGCAGTATTTT | CASSFFGSTDTQYF
TRBJ2-1 | TRBV9 | TRBD1 | few | TGTGCCAGCAGTCCGGGACAGGGGGGTACGTGGAATGAGCAGTTCTTC | CASSPGQGGTWNEQFF
TRBJ2-7 | TRBV29-1 | NA | few | TGCAGCGTGGGGGAGGGGGGTGCCCACCACGAGCAGTACTTC | CSVGEGGAHHEQYF
TRBJ1-2 | TRBV11-1 | NA | few | TGTGCCAGCAGTCGGGATTACAGGGTTGGCTACACCTTC | CASSRDYRVGYTF